The rows below give T cell receptor beta chains drawn from one sample of a study of OX40 agonist ivuxolimab in advanced cancers. The data were produced by immunoSEQ multiplex PCR, yet TCRdb's version contains in-frame clones alone and is incomplete. The repertoire consists of some 80,000 clones, with about nine tenths occurring once and the leading ten covering about 0.6%. Source: CD4+ or CD8+ T cells sorted from blood, taken in a trial of the OX40 agonist ivuxolimab. The receptors were gathered from an adult with an advanced solid tumor such as melanoma, head and neck, liver or kidney cancer. CDR3s include the opening cysteine and the closing phenylalanine or tryptophan. The order of the fields is J gene, clone size, V gene, D gene, CDR3 protein, CDR3 DNA. A D gene is named only where the DNA matches it firmly. Clone size is not always given. Where it is, it says once, few, many or a class for expanded clones.

J gene: TRBJ2-1; clone size: once; V gene: TRBV29-1; D gene: .; CDR3 protein: CSVDRGGNEQFF; CDR3 DNA: TGCAGCGTTGACAGGGGGGGGAATGAGCAGTTCTTC
J gene: TRBJ2-7; clone size: few; V gene: TRBV6-1; D gene: .; CDR3 protein: CASSVWGLQEQYF; CDR3 DNA: TGTGCCAGCAGTGTTTGGGGGCTCCAAGAGCAGTACTTC
J gene: TRBJ1-4; clone size: .; V gene: TRBV18; D gene: .; CDR3 protein: CASSPAGGGKLFF; CDR3 DNA: TGTGCCAGCTCACCAGCAGGCGGTGGGAAGCTGTTTTTT
J gene: TRBJ2-4; clone size: .; V gene: TRBV11-2; D gene: .; CDR3 protein: CASSFPTTRNIQYF; CDR3 DNA: TGTGCCAGCAGCTTCCCCACTACCCGGAACATTCAGTACTTC
J gene: TRBJ2-7; clone size: .; V gene: TRBV4-1; D gene: TRBD2; CDR3 protein: CASSRTGTSGSEQYF; CDR3 DNA: TGCGCCAGCAGCCGCACCGGGACTAGCGGAAGCGAGCAGTACTTC
J gene: TRBJ2-7; clone size: .; V gene: TRBV6-5; D gene: .; CDR3 protein: CASSLSGTSYEQYF; CDR3 DNA: TGTGCCAGCAGCCTATCCGGGACATCGTACGAGCAGTACTTC
J gene: TRBJ2-5; clone size: .; V gene: TRBV6-6; D gene: .; CDR3 protein: CASNYGPGETQYF; CDR3 DNA: TGTGCCAGCAACTACGGACCGGGAGAGACCCAGTACTTC
J gene: TRBJ1-2; clone size: .; V gene: TRBV29-1; D gene: .; CDR3 protein: CSVGSDNYGYTF; CDR3 DNA: TGCAGCGTTGGATCAGACAACTATGGCTACACCTTC
J gene: TRBJ2-5; clone size: once; V gene: TRBV5-1; D gene: TRBD1; CDR3 protein: CASRRQGQPETQYF; CDR3 DNA: TGCGCCAGCCGGAGACAGGGCCAACCTGAGACCCAGTACTTC
J gene: TRBJ2-7; clone size: .; V gene: TRBV5-1; D gene: TRBD1; CDR3 protein: CASSHQPTGAYEQYF; CDR3 DNA: TGCGCCAGCAGCCACCAACCGACAGGGGCCTACGAGCAGTACTTC
J gene: TRBJ2-1; clone size: .; V gene: TRBV9; D gene: TRBD2; CDR3 protein: CASSVGREGYNEQFF; CDR3 DNA: TGTGCCAGCAGCGTAGGGCGGGAGGGTTACAATGAGCAGTTCTTC
J gene: TRBJ2-7; clone size: once; V gene: TRBV19; D gene: .; CDR3 protein: CASSIGASAYEQYF; CDR3 DNA: TGTGCCAGTAGTATTGGGGCTAGCGCGTACGAGCAGTACTTC
J gene: TRBJ1-3; clone size: .; V gene: TRBV6-6; D gene: .; CDR3 protein: CASIINDRSGNTIYF; CDR3 DNA: TGTGCCAGCATTATTAACGACCGCTCTGGAAACACCATATATTTT